This TCR beta chain was found in a study of Ad26.COV2.S vaccination and SARS-CoV-2 variants. The germline V gene encodes CDR1 GTSNPN and CDR2 SVGIG (reference sequence). CDR3 length equals 15 residues. V lost 6 bases and J lost 3, with 20 bases in between. The treatment was: some 20 received Ad26.COV2.S at low or high dose, single or two shots; 5 received placebo; per-sample allocation not given. The investigators took samples on day 63 after the first vaccine or placebo injection. Clones were read by immunoSEQ multiplex PCR, and TCRdb kept only the in-frame ones, dropping some. Of some 340,000 clones listed, 86% were seen once; the top ten hold 1.9%.

The chain uses TRBV30 and TRBJ1-2, with D hard to call. The clonotype originates from a person aged 18 to 65 who received the Ad26.COV2.S COVID-19 vaccine or a placebo. The sample was peripheral blood, taken in a trial of Ad26.COV2.S vaccine versus placebo. CDR3 coding DNA: TGTGCCTGCGCCCCCGCAGGTTTTTTAGACTATGGCTACACCTTC. As protein: CACAPAGFLDYGYTF.